This T cell receptor beta chain was recorded in a study of shared clonotypes between healthy human individuals. The CDR3 has 15 residues. V trimming: 5 bases; J trimming: 5 bases; junction bases outside the gene matches: 9. The germline CDR1 and CDR2 sequences are MNHEY and SVGAGI. Profiling relied on immunoSEQ multiplex PCR, and the TCRdb table lists in-frame clones only, not all of them. The sample includes about 680,000 clones, around 92% of them seen just once. Positively selected for CCR7, the CD45RO-negative cells used as naive CD8 cells excluded terminally differentiated effector memory CD45RA+ cells.

J is TRBJ2-1 and V is TRBV6-5; 7 positions agree with TRBD1. The sample taken for sequencing was naive CD8+ T cells sorted from blood. The receptor's source is a man aged 30 to 45 in good health. For the CDR3, the DNA is TGTGCCAGCAGTAGATCACAGGGGACAAACAATGAGCAGTTCTTC. Encoded protein: CASSRSQGTNNEQFF.